Listed below are T cell receptor beta chains from one sample, sequenced in a study of T cell responses to AZD1222 COVID-19 vaccine. Assay: immunoSEQ multiplex PCR; the TCRdb copy retains only in-frame clones and omits some. The sample shows 140,000 or so clones, more than 70% of them seen only once. Sample: peripheral blood, taken 28 days after the second AZD1222 dose. The receptors come from an adult who received the AZD1222 COVID-19 vaccine. Both conserved end residues are part of each CDR3. A D gene is named only where the DNA matches it firmly. Clone sizes are given selectively: once, few, many, or a class where the clone is expanded.

>-|-|TRBJ2-1|TRBV19
CASSRENRASSYNEQFF
TGTGCCAGTAGCCGGGAGAACAGGGCGAGCTCCTACAATGAGCAGTTCTTC
>-|-|TRBJ1-1|TRBV12-5
CASGDARGRANTEAFF
TGTGCTAGTGGTGATGCTCGTGGTCGGGCGAACACTGAAGCTTTCTTT
>-|-|TRBJ2-3|TRBV28
CASEQGTDTQYF
TGTGCCAGTGAACAGGGCACAGATACGCAGTATTTT
>-|-|TRBJ2-7|TRBV11-2
CASSLGPPYEQYF
TGTGCCAGCAGCTTGGGGCCGCCCTACGAGCAGTACTTC
>few|-|TRBJ2-6|TRBV3-1/TRBV3-2
CASSPRSSGANVLTF
TGTGCCAGCAGCCCCCGGAGCTCTGGGGCCAACGTCCTGACTTTC
>few|TRBD2|TRBJ2-7|TRBV19
CASSRGSGGTEQYF
TGTGCCAGTAGTAGGGGCTCGGGGGGGACCGAGCAGTACTTC
>-|-|TRBJ2-7|TRBV5-5
CASSWTASYEQYF
TGTGCCAGCAGCTGGACAGCATCTTACGAGCAGTACTTC
>-|TRBD2|TRBJ2-7|TRBV19
CASSPGLAGYEQYF
TGTGCCAGTAGTCCGGGACTAGCGGGCTACGAGCAGTACTTC
>-|-|TRBJ2-1|TRBV4-3
CASSQESGRRSYNEQFF
TGCGCCAGCAGCCAAGAAAGTGGGAGGAGGTCCTACAATGAGCAGTTCTTC
>-|TRBD2|TRBJ2-2|TRBV5-5
CASSLGLAAPNTGELFF
TGTGCCAGCAGCTTGGGGCTAGCGGCTCCGAACACCGGGGAGCTGTTTTTT
>-|-|TRBJ1-2|TRBV2
CASSAVNYGYTF
TGTGCCAGCAGTGCTGTTAACTATGGCTACACCTTC
>-|-|TRBJ1-6|TRBV27
CASSSNGSPLHF
TGTGCCAGCAGTTCCAACGGGTCACCCCTCCACTTT
>-|TRBD1|TRBJ1-4|TRBV9
CASSSTHDRGRERLFF
TGTGCCAGCAGCTCCACCCACGACAGGGGGCGGGAGAGACTGTTTTTT
>-|TRBD2|TRBJ2-5|TRBV2
CASSVIVRLAEKETQYF
TGTGCCAGCAGTGTCATCGTAAGACTAGCAGAAAAAGAGACCCAGTACTTC